The next 14 T cell receptor beta chains were all read from a single sample in a study of T cells in Graves' hyperthyroidism and ophthalmopathy. Template material for amplifying TCR beta CDR3 regions consisted of RNA transcripts. HTBI primers were employed in a first-round RT-PCR of the TCR CDR3. TCRdb itself ran the multiplex PCR reads through MiXCR, one entry per CDR3 protein. In the table there are about 350,000 distinct CDR3 sequences, roughly 18% of which are singletons. The sequencing sample was made of blood. The receptors shown here come from a woman in her 40s with Graves' ophthalmopathy.

This clonotype was picked up many times. The CDR3 DNA follows: TGCGCCAGCAGCATGGGGACAACCGGTCAGCCCCAGCATTTT. Protein product: CASSMGTTGQPQHF. This chain links TRBV5-1 with TRBJ1-5, with D possibly matching TRBD1 (6 bases). Germline CDR1 is SGHRS and CDR2 is YFSETQ. V dropped 4 bases and J dropped 6 bases, with 14 bases sitting between them. The CDR3 loop spans 14 amino acids.

The gene calls are TRBV20-1 and TRBJ1-2, with TRBD1 identical over 8 bases. Germline CDR1 reads DFQATT; CDR2 reads SNEGSKA (reference sequence). J was trimmed by 7 bases and V by 3 bases; bases with no gene match: 10. The CDR3 has 14 residues. The CDR3 coding sequence is TGCAGTGCTAGCGACAGGGGACTCGAGGTTGGCTACACCTTC. As protein: CSASDRGLEVGYTF.

This clonotype came up many times. The chain links TRBV5-1 to TRBJ1-3; D gene ambiguous. CDR1 SGHRS and CDR2 YFSETQ come from the germline V gene. The CDR3 extends over 17 amino acids. The V end lost 3 bases, the J end lost 2 bases, and 18 bases lay between the germline ends. The CDR3 region has the DNA TGCGCCAGCAGCTGGGGTAGGAGGGTTATGACTGGAAACACCATATATTTT. Translated, it gives CASSWGRRVMTGNTIYF.

The CDR3 DNA is TGTGCCTGGAGGCAGGGTAGGGACAACACTGAAGCTTTCTTT. Translating it yields CAWRQGRDNTEAFF. The chain uses TRBV30 and TRBJ1-1, with D perhaps matching TRBD1 (5 bases). The CDR3 consists of 14 residues. Germline V gene lookup returns CDR1 GTSNPN and CDR2 SVGIG (reference sequence). V was clipped by 3 bases and J by 2 bases, with 13 bases between them.

The chain uses TRBV6-1 and TRBJ1-5, with 7 bases matching TRBD1. The CDR3 covers 16 residues. With V trimmed by 6 bases and J by 0 bases, 8 bases remained unmatched. Germline V CDR1 and CDR2: MNHNS, SASEGT. CDR3 sequence reads: CASSSPTGNSNQPQHF. CDR3 sequence (DNA): TGTGCCAGCAGCTCCCCGACAGGGAATAGCAATCAGCCCCAGCATTTT.

In the case of this clonotype: One base away lies a much larger clone, so this may be a sequencing read error. This sequence joins TRBV12-3 or TRBV12-4 and TRBJ1-3, with D maybe TRBD1 (6 bases). The CDR3 consists of 16 residues. This CDR3 is CAISLDRTPSGNTIYF. CDR3 DNA: TGTGCCATCAGTCTTGACAGGACCCCCTCTGGAAACACCATATATTTT.

This clonotype was observed many times. This chain uses TRBV28 with TRBJ1-6; D may be TRBD1 (6 bases). Germline V CDR1 and CDR2: MDHEN, SYDVKM. The CDR3 loop spans 15 amino acids. The V gene lost 5 bases and the J gene lost 10 bases, with 18 bases spanning the gap. CDR3: CASSPEQGSPSPLHF. As DNA, the CDR3 is TGTGCCAGCAGTCCCGAACAGGGTTCGCCCTCACCCCTCCACTTT.

In this sample, this clonotype turned up many times. The J gene is TRBJ2-7, the V gene TRBV12-3 or TRBV12-4; 8 nucleotides line up with TRBD1. The CDR3 runs 14 residues. V gave up 6 bases and J gave up 0 bases; unmatched junction bases: 4. CDR3 region: CASRGQGSSYEQYF. For the CDR3, the DNA is TGTGCCAGCAGAGGACAGGGCAGCTCCTACGAGCAGTACTTC.

The genes are TRBV4-1 and TRBJ2-7; 16 nucleotides agree with TRBD2. Germline CDR1 is MGHRA and CDR2 is YSYEKL. J was trimmed by 2 bases and V by 2 bases; bases with no gene match: 9. The CDR3 extends over 19 amino acids. CDR3 protein: CASSQFRGLAGGPPYEQYF. CDR3 bases: TGCGCCAGCAGCCAATTCCGGGGACTAGCGGGAGGGCCTCCCTACGAGCAGTACTTC.

This clonotype was recorded at least ten times. The chain is built from TRBV28 and TRBJ1-5; D ambiguous. CDR1 is MDHEN, CDR2 SYDVKM, per germline. The CDR3 covers 17 residues. Trimming took 5 bases from V and 0 from J, leaving 17 bases between them. The CDR3 nucleotides are TGTGCCAGCAGTCCCCTCACCGGTGGTGCTAGCAATCAGCCCCAGCATTTT. It is translated as CASSPLTGGASNQPQHF.

This clonotype was seen many times. V usage is TRBV7-8 and J usage is TRBJ1-6; D may be TRBD1 (5 bases). This CDR3 has 14 amino acids. Germline loops: CDR1 SGHVS, CDR2 FQNEAQ. Trimming removed 5 bases at V and 9 bases at J, with 14 bases between. The chain's CDR3 is CASSPGSRGSPLHF. The CDR3 DNA reads TGTGCCAGCAGCCCAGGGAGTAGGGGTTCACCCCTCCACTTT. Full variable domain (missing parts from reference TRBV7-8 and TRBJ1-6): GAGVSQSPRYKVAKRGQDVALRCDPISGHVSLFWYQQALGQGPEFLTYFQNEAQLDKSGLPSDRFFAERPEGSVSTLKIQRTQQEDSAVYLCASSPGSRGSPLHFGNGTRLTVT.

This clonotype was detected many times. The CDR3 DNA reads TGTGCCACCAGTGATCTAGTATTCCTCGGGGGCGTCGGCTACACCTTC. Its translation is CATSDLVFLGGVGYTF. The V and J genes are TRBV24-1 and TRBJ1-2; TRBD1 is a possible D gene (6 bases). The CDR3 length is 16 residues. Trimming took off 3 bases at V and 8 bases at J, with 21 bases between the two ends. Germline V gene sequence: CDR1 KGHDR, CDR2 SFDVKD.

The CDR3 here is CARSIPQETQYF. CDR3 sequence (DNA): TGTGCCAGATCAATCCCACAAGAGACCCAGTACTTC. The gene calls are TRBV6-2 or TRBV6-3 and TRBJ2-5; D is unresolved. Germline CDR1 is MNHEY and CDR2 is SVGEGT. V lost 9 bases and J 2 bases, leaving 10 bases between the germline ends. There are 12 residues in the CDR3.

This clonotype was observed many times. The J gene is TRBJ2-7, the V gene TRBV24-1; unclear D gene. The CDR3 spans 14 residues. CDR1 KGHDR and CDR2 SFDVKD come from the germline V gene. Trimming took off 3 bases at V and 4 bases at J, with 12 bases between the two ends. In DNA, the CDR3 is TGTGCCACCAGTGATACCCGCAGGAGTTACGAGCAGTACTTC. It encodes CATSDTRRSYEQYF.